The rows below give T cell receptor beta chains drawn from one sample of a study of blood T cell repertoires in COVID-19. Sequencing used immunoSEQ multiplex PCR; TCRdb keeps in-frame clones, though not all of them. This sample has around 65,000 clones, with approximately 83% found just once. Specimen: peripheral blood. Receptors originate from a human donor in a cohort sampled during active COVID-19. Both conserved end residues are part of each CDR3. D genes are given only for firm matches. Part of the rows lack a size; the others show once, few, many or a class for expanded clones.

d_gene: -
v_gene: TRBV24-1
abundance: -
j_gene: TRBJ1-3
CDR3aa: CATSDFGNTIYF
CDR3nt: TGTGCCACCAGTGACTTCGGAAACACCATATATTTT

d_gene: TRBD1
v_gene: TRBV19
abundance: -
j_gene: TRBJ1-1
CDR3aa: CASMHRGGTEAFF
CDR3nt: TGTGCCAGTATGCACAGGGGAGGCACTGAAGCTTTCTTT

d_gene: -
v_gene: TRBV5-1
abundance: -
j_gene: TRBJ2-2
CDR3aa: CASSRGTATGELFF
CDR3nt: TGCGCCAGCAGCCGGGGGACAGCCACCGGGGAGCTGTTTTTT

d_gene: -
v_gene: TRBV10-3
abundance: once
j_gene: TRBJ2-5
CDR3aa: CAISQGETQYF
CDR3nt: TGTGCCATCAGCCAGGGGGAGACCCAGTACTTC

d_gene: TRBD1
v_gene: TRBV12-3/TRBV12-4
abundance: -
j_gene: TRBJ1-2
CDR3aa: CASSPGGRGDYTF
CDR3nt: TGTGCCAGCAGCCCAGGGGGCCGTGGTGACTACACCTTC

d_gene: -
v_gene: TRBV2
abundance: -
j_gene: TRBJ1-2
CDR3aa: CASLRTEGYGYTF
CDR3nt: TGTGCCAGCCTCCGGACAGAAGGCTATGGCTACACCTTC

d_gene: -
v_gene: TRBV5-8
abundance: -
j_gene: TRBJ1-3
CDR3aa: CASSLRSASGNTIYF
CDR3nt: TGTGCCAGCAGCCTCCGGAGCGCCTCGGGAAACACCATATATTTT

d_gene: -
v_gene: TRBV11-2
abundance: -
j_gene: TRBJ1-1
CDR3aa: CASSPTGNTEAFF
CDR3nt: TGTGCCAGCAGCCCAACCGGGAACACTGAAGCTTTCTTT

d_gene: -
v_gene: TRBV28
abundance: -
j_gene: TRBJ1-5
CDR3aa: CASSLRTGLNSNQPQHF
CDR3nt: TGTGCCAGCAGTTTACGCACAGGGCTAAATAGCAATCAGCCCCAGCATTTT

d_gene: TRBD1
v_gene: TRBV7-3
abundance: -
j_gene: TRBJ1-1
CDR3aa: CASSTQGASTEAFF
CDR3nt: TGTGCCAGCAGCACACAGGGGGCGAGCACTGAAGCTTTCTTT

d_gene: -
v_gene: TRBV25-1
abundance: once
j_gene: TRBJ2-7
CDR3aa: CASSVDLYEQYF
CDR3nt: TGTGCCAGCAGTGTGGACTTATACGAGCAGTACTTC

d_gene: TRBD1
v_gene: TRBV2
abundance: -
j_gene: TRBJ1-2
CDR3aa: CASSEQGVNYGYTF
CDR3nt: TGTGCCAGCAGTGAGCAGGGGGTGAACTATGGCTACACCTTC

d_gene: -
v_gene: TRBV18
abundance: -
j_gene: TRBJ2-7
CDR3aa: CASCLAGMGYEQYF
CDR3nt: TGTGCCAGCTGTTTGGCGGGAATGGGGTACGAGCAGTACTTC

d_gene: -
v_gene: TRBV27
abundance: -
j_gene: TRBJ1-2
CDR3aa: CASSLRRGGYGYTF
CDR3nt: TGTGCCAGCAGTTTACGCAGGGGTGGCTATGGCTACACCTTC

d_gene: TRBD1
v_gene: TRBV24-1
abundance: -
j_gene: TRBJ2-1
CDR3aa: CATSDTRQGVYNEQFF
CDR3nt: TGTGCCACCAGTGACACCAGACAGGGGGTTTACAATGAGCAGTTCTTC

d_gene: TRBD1
v_gene: TRBV18
abundance: -
j_gene: TRBJ2-1
CDR3aa: CASSPLATGNNEQFF
CDR3nt: TGTGCCAGCTCCCCGTTGGCGACAGGGAACAATGAGCAGTTCTTC

d_gene: -
v_gene: TRBV6-5
abundance: -
j_gene: TRBJ1-3
CDR3aa: CASRTGHSGNTIYF
CDR3nt: TGTGCCAGCAGGACGGGACATTCTGGAAACACCATATATTTT

d_gene: -
v_gene: TRBV19
abundance: -
j_gene: TRBJ2-5
CDR3aa: CASSPRTTRETQYF
CDR3nt: TGTGCCAGTAGTCCCCGGACTACGCGGGAGACCCAGTACTTC

d_gene: -
v_gene: TRBV27
abundance: once
j_gene: TRBJ1-5
CDR3aa: CASSLYRAQPQHF
CDR3nt: TGTGCCAGCAGTTTGTACAGGGCTCAGCCCCAGCATTTT

d_gene: TRBD1
v_gene: TRBV5-5
abundance: -
j_gene: TRBJ1-3
CDR3aa: CASSLDPGQGSSGNTIYF
CDR3nt: TGTGCCAGCAGCTTGGATCCGGGACAGGGGAGCTCTGGAAACACCATATATTTT

d_gene: -
v_gene: TRBV5-1
abundance: -
j_gene: TRBJ2-1
CDR3aa: CASSLDWGVNYNEQFF
CDR3nt: TGCGCCAGCAGCTTGGACTGGGGCGTTAACTACAATGAGCAGTTCTTC

d_gene: -
v_gene: TRBV27
abundance: -
j_gene: TRBJ1-1
CDR3aa: CASSLSYSNTEAFF
CDR3nt: TGTGCCAGCAGTTTATCGTACAGCAACACTGAAGCTTTCTTT

d_gene: -
v_gene: TRBV7-2
abundance: -
j_gene: TRBJ2-4
CDR3aa: CASSPRDIQYF
CDR3nt: TGTGCCAGCAGCCCCCGGGACATTCAGTACTTC

d_gene: -
v_gene: TRBV5-1
abundance: -
j_gene: TRBJ1-2
CDR3aa: CASSAQPGQALANYGYTF
CDR3nt: TGCGCCAGCAGCGCTCAACCGGGACAAGCTCTAGCTAACTATGGCTACACCTTC

d_gene: -
v_gene: TRBV27
abundance: -
j_gene: TRBJ1-6
CDR3aa: CASSFQGSSSPLHF
CDR3nt: TGTGCCAGCAGTTTTCAGGGATCAAGTTCACCCCTCCACTTT

d_gene: -
v_gene: TRBV7-3
abundance: once
j_gene: TRBJ2-3
CDR3aa: CASSLSGRGQYF
CDR3nt: TGTGCCAGCAGCTTATCGGGCAGGGGGCAGTATTTT